The following is a T cell receptor (beta chain) sequence with its context. What it recognizes is unknown. These data originate in a study of T cells expressing NK-cell markers. Researchers built TCR beta cDNA using 5'RACE template switching with UMIs. TCRdb re-called the 5' RACE reads and gives one entry per CDR3 protein, without DNA. Its listing shows 450,000 to 600,000 distinct CDR3 sequences. CDR3 length equals 16 residues. Looked up from germline, CDR1 is LGHNA and CDR2 is YSLEER. Study-wide results and caveats: Once again these clonotypes came out on top in the CD3+CD56-NKG2C+ fraction of four donors. In 5 or 6 donors, dominant NKG2C+ clonotypes were roughly 1.0-7.0% of CD8+ T cells.

Input material: blood T cells: a sorted CD56 or NKG2C T cell subset, CD4+ or CD8+ T cells, or bulk PBMC T cells (not recorded which). This chain links TRBV4-3 with TRBJ2-6; the TCRdb call, TRBD1, lacks DNA for checking. This receptor was obtained from a man between 18 and 35 years old in good health. CDR3 sequence: CASSQVSGSGANVLTF.